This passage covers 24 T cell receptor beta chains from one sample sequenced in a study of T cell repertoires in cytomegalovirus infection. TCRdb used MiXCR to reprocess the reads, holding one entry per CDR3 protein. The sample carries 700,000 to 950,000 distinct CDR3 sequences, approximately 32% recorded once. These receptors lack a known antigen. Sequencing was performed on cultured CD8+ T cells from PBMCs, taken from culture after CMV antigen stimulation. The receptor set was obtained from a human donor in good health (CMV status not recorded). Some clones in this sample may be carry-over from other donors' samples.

The CDR3 loop is CASSSLAGASINEQFF. The CDR3 DNA sequence: TGTGCCAGCAGCTCACTAGCGGGGGCCTCAATAAACGAGCAGTTCTTC. The chain is built from TRBV7-9 and TRBJ2-1; 11 bases are shared with TRBD2. Germline V lookup: CDR1 SEHNR, CDR2 FQNEAQ (reference sequence). Trimming took 4 bases from V and 10 from J; bases not matched to a gene: 12. This CDR3 is built from 16 residues.

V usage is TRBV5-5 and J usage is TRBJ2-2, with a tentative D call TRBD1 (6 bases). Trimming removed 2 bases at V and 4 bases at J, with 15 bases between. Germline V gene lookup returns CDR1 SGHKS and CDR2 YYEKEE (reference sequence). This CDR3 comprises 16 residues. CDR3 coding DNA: TGTGCCAGCAGCTTTTATACAGGGATTCCCACCGGGGAGCTGTTTTTT. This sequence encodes CASSFYTGIPTGELFF.

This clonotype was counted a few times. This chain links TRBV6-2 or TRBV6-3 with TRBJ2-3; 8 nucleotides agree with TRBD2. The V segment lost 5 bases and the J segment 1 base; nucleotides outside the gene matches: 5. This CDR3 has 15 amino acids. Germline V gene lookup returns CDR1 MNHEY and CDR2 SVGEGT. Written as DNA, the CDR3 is TGTGCCAGCAGTCTTAGCGGGGAAGGCACAGATACGCAGTATTTT. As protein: CASSLSGEGTDTQYF.

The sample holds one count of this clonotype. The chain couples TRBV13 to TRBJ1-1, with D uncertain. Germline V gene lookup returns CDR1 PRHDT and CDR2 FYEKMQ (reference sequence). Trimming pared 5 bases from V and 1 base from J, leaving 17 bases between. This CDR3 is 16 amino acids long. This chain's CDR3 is CASSLISRLGNTEAFF. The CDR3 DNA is TGTGCCAGCAGCCTCATTTCCCGGTTGGGGAACACTGAAGCTTTCTTT.

The chain's CDR3 is CASTPAPQGAGNTEAFF. CDR3 bases: TGTGCCAGTACCCCCGCCCCCCAGGGGGCTGGGAACACTGAAGCTTTCTTT. The chain has TRBV19 and TRBJ1-1; TRBD1 matches 8 bases. This CDR3 has 17 residues. J lost 1 base, V lost 7 bases, and 14 bases had no gene match. The V gene's germline CDR1 is LNHDA and CDR2 SQIVND (reference sequence). Looking up the rest from reference TRBV19 and TRBJ1-1 gives the full variable domain: DGGITQSPKYLFRKEGQNVTLSCEQNLNHDAMYWYRQDPGQGLRLIYYSQIVNDFQKGDIAEGYSVSREKKESFPLTVTSAQKNPTAFYLCASTPAPQGAGNTEAFFGQGTRLTVV.

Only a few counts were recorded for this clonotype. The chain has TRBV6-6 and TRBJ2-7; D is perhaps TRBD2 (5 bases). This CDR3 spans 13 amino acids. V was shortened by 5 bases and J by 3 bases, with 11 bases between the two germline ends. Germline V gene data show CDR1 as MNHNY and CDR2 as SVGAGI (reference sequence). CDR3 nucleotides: TGTGCCAGCAGTCCGGGAAACTTCTACGAGCAGTACGTC. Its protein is CASSPGNFYEQYV.

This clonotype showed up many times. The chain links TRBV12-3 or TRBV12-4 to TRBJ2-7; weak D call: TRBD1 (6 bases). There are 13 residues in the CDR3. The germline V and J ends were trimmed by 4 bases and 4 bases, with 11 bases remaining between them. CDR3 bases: TGTGCCAGCAGTTCCGACAGGAGTTACGAGCAGTACTTC. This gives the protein CASSSDRSYEQYF.

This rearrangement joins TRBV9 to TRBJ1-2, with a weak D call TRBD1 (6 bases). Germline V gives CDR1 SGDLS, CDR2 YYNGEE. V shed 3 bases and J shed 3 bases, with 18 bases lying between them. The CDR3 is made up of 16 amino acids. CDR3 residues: CASSARQDRLDYGYTF. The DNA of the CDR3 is TGTGCCAGCAGCGCCCGACAGGACCGACTGGACTATGGCTACACCTTC.

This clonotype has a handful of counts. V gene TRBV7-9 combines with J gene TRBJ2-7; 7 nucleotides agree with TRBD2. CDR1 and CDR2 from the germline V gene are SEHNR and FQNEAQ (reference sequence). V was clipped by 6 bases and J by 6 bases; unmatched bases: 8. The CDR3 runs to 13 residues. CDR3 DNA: TGTGCCAGCAGACTAGCGTTGGCCCCCGAGCAGTACTTC. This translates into CASRLALAPEQYF.

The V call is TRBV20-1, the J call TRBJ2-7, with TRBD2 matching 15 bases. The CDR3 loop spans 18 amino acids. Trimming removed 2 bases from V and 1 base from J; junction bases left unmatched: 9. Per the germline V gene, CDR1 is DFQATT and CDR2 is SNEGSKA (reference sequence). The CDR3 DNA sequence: TGCAGTGCTAGAACCGAGGGACTAGCGGGGGGACATTCCTACGAGCAGTACTTC. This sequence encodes CSARTEGLAGGHSYEQYF.

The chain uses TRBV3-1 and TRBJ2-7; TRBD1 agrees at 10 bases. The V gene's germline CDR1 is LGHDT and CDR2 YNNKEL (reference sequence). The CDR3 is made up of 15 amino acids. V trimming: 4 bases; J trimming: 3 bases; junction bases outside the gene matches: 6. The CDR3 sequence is CASSRDRGKDYEQYF. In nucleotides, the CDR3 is TGTGCCAGCAGCCGGGACAGGGGTAAGGACTACGAGCAGTACTTC.

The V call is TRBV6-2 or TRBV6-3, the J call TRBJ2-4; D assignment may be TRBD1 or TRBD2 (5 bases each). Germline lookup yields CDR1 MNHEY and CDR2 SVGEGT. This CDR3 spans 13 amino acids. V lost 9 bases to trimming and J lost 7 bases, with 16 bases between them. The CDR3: CASTGRHGNIQYF. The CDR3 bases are TGTGCCAGTACGGGACGCCACGGGAACATTCAGTACTTC.

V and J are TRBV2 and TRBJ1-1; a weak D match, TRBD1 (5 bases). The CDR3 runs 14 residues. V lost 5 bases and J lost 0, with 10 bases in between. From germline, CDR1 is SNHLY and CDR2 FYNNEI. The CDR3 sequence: CASSRTPMNTEAFF. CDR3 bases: TGTGCCAGCAGTAGGACACCGATGAACACTGAAGCTTTCTTT. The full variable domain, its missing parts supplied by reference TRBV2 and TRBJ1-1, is EPEVTQTPSHQVTQMGQEVILRCVPISNHLYFYWYRQILGQKVEFLVSFYNNEISEKSEIFDDQFSVERPDGSNFTLKIRSTKLEDSAMYFCASSRTPMNTEAFFGQGTRLTVV.

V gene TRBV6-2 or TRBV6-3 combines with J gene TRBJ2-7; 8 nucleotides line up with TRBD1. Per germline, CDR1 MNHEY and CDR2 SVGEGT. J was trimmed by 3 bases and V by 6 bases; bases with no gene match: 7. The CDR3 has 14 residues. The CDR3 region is CASSQTGVYYEQYV. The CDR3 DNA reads TGTGCCAGCAGCCAGACAGGGGTCTACTACGAGCAGTACGTC.

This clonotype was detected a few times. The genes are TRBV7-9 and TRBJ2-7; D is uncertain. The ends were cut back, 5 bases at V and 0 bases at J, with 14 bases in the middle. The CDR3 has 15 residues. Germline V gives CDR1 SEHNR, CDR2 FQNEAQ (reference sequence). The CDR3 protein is CASSGREGLSYEQYF. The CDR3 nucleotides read TGTGCCAGCAGCGGACGAGAAGGTCTCTCCTACGAGCAGTACTTC. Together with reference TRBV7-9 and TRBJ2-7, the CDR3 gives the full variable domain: DTGVSQNPRHKITKRGQNVTFRCDPISEHNRLYWYRQTLGQGPEFLTYFQNEAQLEKSRLLSDRFSAERPKGSFSTLEIQRTEQGDSAMYLCASSGREGLSYEQYFGPGTRLTVT.

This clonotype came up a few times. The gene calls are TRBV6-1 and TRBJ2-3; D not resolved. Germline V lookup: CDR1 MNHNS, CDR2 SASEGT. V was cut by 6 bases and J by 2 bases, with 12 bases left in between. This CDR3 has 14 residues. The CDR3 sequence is CASREAPSTDTQYF. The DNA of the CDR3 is TGTGCCAGCAGAGAGGCCCCCTCCACAGATACGCAGTATTTT.

The CDR3 reads CATAGPFNTGELFF. The DNA for the CDR3 is TGTGCCACCGCGGGACCTTTTAACACCGGGGAGCTGTTTTTT. The V and J genes are TRBV6-2 or TRBV6-3 and TRBJ2-2, with D perhaps matching TRBD2 (6 bases). The CDR3 runs to 14 residues. Trimming stripped 10 bases from V and 2 bases from J, with 14 bases between. Germline lookup yields CDR1 MNHEY and CDR2 SVGEGT.

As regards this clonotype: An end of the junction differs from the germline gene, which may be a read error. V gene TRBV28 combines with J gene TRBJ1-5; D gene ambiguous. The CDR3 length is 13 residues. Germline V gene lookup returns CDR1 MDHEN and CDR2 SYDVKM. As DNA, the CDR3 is TGTGCCAGCAGTTTCCGGCCGAATCGGCCCCAGCATTTT. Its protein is CASSFRPNRPQHF.

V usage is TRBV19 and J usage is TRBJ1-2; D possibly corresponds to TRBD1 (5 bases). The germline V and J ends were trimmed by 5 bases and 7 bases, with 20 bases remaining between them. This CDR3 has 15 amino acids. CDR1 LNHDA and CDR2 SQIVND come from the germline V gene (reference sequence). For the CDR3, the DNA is TGTGCCAGTAGTCTCAACATCCGGGGGACCCTTGGCTACACCTTC. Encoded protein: CASSLNIRGTLGYTF.

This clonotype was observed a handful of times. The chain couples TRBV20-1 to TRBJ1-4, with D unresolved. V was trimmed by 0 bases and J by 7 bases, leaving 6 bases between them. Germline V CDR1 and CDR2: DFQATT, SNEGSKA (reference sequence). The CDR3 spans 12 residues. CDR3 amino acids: CSARDQVEKLFF. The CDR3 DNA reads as TGCAGTGCTAGAGATCAGGTTGAAAAACTGTTTTTT.

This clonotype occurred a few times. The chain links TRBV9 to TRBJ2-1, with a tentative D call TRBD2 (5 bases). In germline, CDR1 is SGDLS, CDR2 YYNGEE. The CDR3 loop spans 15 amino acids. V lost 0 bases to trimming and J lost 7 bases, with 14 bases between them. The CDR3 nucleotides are TGTGCCAGCAGCGTAGGTTCTAGTCCGGGGAATGAGCAGTTCTTC. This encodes CASSVGSSPGNEQFF.

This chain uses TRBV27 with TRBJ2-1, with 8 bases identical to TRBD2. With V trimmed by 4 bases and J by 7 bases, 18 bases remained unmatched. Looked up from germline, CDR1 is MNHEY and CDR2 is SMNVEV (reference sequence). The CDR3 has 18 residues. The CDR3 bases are TGTGCCAGCAGTTACCTGAGCTTAGCGGGGTACCATGATAATGAGCAGTTCTTC. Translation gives CASSYLSLAGYHDNEQFF.

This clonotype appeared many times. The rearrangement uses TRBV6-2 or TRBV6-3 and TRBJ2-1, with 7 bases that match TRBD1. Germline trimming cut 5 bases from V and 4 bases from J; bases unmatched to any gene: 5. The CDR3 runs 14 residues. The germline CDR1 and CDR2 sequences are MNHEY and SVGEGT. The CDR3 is CASSPGTVYNEQFF. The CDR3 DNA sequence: TGTGCCAGCAGTCCCGGGACAGTATACAATGAGCAGTTCTTC.

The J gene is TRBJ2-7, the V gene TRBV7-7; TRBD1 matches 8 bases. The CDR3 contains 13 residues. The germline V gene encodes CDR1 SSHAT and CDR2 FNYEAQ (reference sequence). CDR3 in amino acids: CASSLVQGGEQYV. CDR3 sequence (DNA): TGTGCTAGCAGCTTAGTACAGGGGGGCGAGCAGTACGTC.